A selection of T cell receptor beta chains follows, all from one sample in a study of blood T cell repertoires in COVID-19. Method: immunoSEQ multiplex PCR; TCRdb's copy keeps in-frame clones and lacks some. The table shows fewer than 250,000 clones, with 88% occurring only once. The sequencing sample was made of peripheral blood. All receptors derive from a man between 65 and 85 years old with acute or convalescent COVID-19. CDR3s include the opening cysteine and the closing phenylalanine or tryptophan. A D gene is named only where the DNA matches it firmly. Expanded clones are given a class, and other clones once, few, many or no size at all.

j_gene: TRBJ1-3
abundance: -
d_gene: -
v_gene: TRBV18
CDR3nt: TGTGCCAGCTCACCCGCGACGGGGAGCTCTGGAAACACCATATATTTT
CDR3aa: CASSPATGSSGNTIYF

j_gene: TRBJ2-2
abundance: once
d_gene: TRBD1
v_gene: TRBV5-1
CDR3nt: TGCGCCAGCAGCTTGGATACAGGGGGGACCGGGGAGCTGTTTTTT
CDR3aa: CASSLDTGGTGELFF

j_gene: TRBJ2-1
abundance: -
d_gene: TRBD2
v_gene: TRBV28
CDR3nt: TGTGCCAGCAGTGTAATGCTAGCGGAAAATTACAATGAGCAGTTCTTC
CDR3aa: CASSVMLAENYNEQFF

j_gene: TRBJ2-6
abundance: -
d_gene: -
v_gene: TRBV19
CDR3nt: TGTGCCAGTGCCCGGGGGTCTGGGGCCAACGTCCTGACTTTC
CDR3aa: CASARGSGANVLTF

j_gene: TRBJ2-7
abundance: -
d_gene: -
v_gene: TRBV6-5
CDR3nt: TGTGCCAGCAGCACCGATTCACAAAGCTACGAGCAGTACTTC
CDR3aa: CASSTDSQSYEQYF

j_gene: TRBJ2-1
abundance: -
d_gene: -
v_gene: TRBV2
CDR3nt: TGTGCCAGCAGGCGGGACCTCCCCGGCCCCAATGAGCAGTTCTTC
CDR3aa: CASRRDLPGPNEQFF

j_gene: TRBJ1-2
abundance: -
d_gene: -
v_gene: TRBV6-5
CDR3nt: TGTGCCAGCAGTCGTGGACAGTCTACTAACTATGGCTACACCTTC
CDR3aa: CASSRGQSTNYGYTF

j_gene: TRBJ1-2
abundance: -
d_gene: TRBD1
v_gene: TRBV6-5
CDR3nt: TGTGCCAGCACCGGTCAGGGGGCGGGATCTGGCTACACCTTC
CDR3aa: CASTGQGAGSGYTF

j_gene: TRBJ1-1
abundance: few
d_gene: TRBD1
v_gene: TRBV4-1
CDR3nt: TGCGCCAGCAGCCGGACAGGGGTCAACACTGAAGCTTTCTTT
CDR3aa: CASSRTGVNTEAFF

j_gene: TRBJ2-2
abundance: -
d_gene: TRBD1
v_gene: TRBV5-4
CDR3nt: TGTGCCAGCAGCTTACAGGGGGCGGGGGAGCTGTTTTTT
CDR3aa: CASSLQGAGELFF

j_gene: TRBJ2-1
abundance: -
d_gene: -
v_gene: TRBV24-1
CDR3nt: TGTGCCACCAGTCCCTTAGGGGCAGCAACCTACAATGAGCAGTTCTTC
CDR3aa: CATSPLGAATYNEQFF

j_gene: TRBJ2-5
abundance: -
d_gene: -
v_gene: TRBV11-2
CDR3nt: TGTGCCAGCAGCTTAGAGCCAGGGTGGGGACTTGAGACCCAGTACTTC
CDR3aa: CASSLEPGWGLETQYF

j_gene: TRBJ2-7
abundance: -
d_gene: TRBD2
v_gene: TRBV19
CDR3nt: TGTGCCAGTAGTGCCCTAGCGGGAGAAACCGAGCAGTACTTC
CDR3aa: CASSALAGETEQYF

j_gene: TRBJ2-7
abundance: few
d_gene: TRBD2
v_gene: TRBV20-1
CDR3nt: TGCAGTGGGGAGGGTTCCTACGAGCAGTACTTC
CDR3aa: CSGEGSYEQYF

j_gene: TRBJ1-5
abundance: -
d_gene: -
v_gene: TRBV28
CDR3nt: TGTGCCAGCAGTTTTTCCGGACAGACCAATCAGCCCCAGCATTTT
CDR3aa: CASSFSGQTNQPQHF

j_gene: TRBJ1-1
abundance: -
d_gene: TRBD1
v_gene: TRBV29-1
CDR3nt: TGCAGCGTTGGTACAGGGGGAGAAACTTTCTTT
CDR3aa: CSVGTGGETFF

j_gene: TRBJ2-1
abundance: -
d_gene: -
v_gene: TRBV19
CDR3nt: TGTGCCAGTAGTCCCCTAGCGAGATTCAATGAGCAGTTCTTC
CDR3aa: CASSPLARFNEQFF

j_gene: TRBJ2-4
abundance: -
d_gene: -
v_gene: TRBV27
CDR3nt: TGTGCCAGCAGTTTAGGGGGCTTAACCAAAAACATTCAGTACTTC
CDR3aa: CASSLGGLTKNIQYF

j_gene: TRBJ2-7
abundance: -
d_gene: -
v_gene: TRBV29-1
CDR3nt: TGCAGCGTCCGGACTGGTTACTACGAGCAGTACTTC
CDR3aa: CSVRTGYYEQYF

j_gene: TRBJ2-7
abundance: once
d_gene: -
v_gene: TRBV3-1/TRBV3-2
CDR3nt: TGTGCCAGCAGCGCTAGCTCCTACGAGCAGTACTTC
CDR3aa: CASSASSYEQYF

j_gene: TRBJ2-1
abundance: -
d_gene: TRBD2
v_gene: TRBV7-3
CDR3nt: TGTGCCAGCAGTAGGGCGCCGGCGGGAGTAGTTGGGAATAATGAGCAGTTCTTC
CDR3aa: CASSRAPAGVVGNNEQFF

j_gene: TRBJ2-1
abundance: -
d_gene: -
v_gene: TRBV7-9
CDR3nt: TGTGCCAGCAGTGGGTTTTTAGAGGACAATGAGCAGTTCTTC
CDR3aa: CASSGFLEDNEQFF

j_gene: TRBJ2-2
abundance: -
d_gene: TRBD2
v_gene: TRBV28
CDR3nt: TGTGCCAGCAGACGACTAGCGAGGATCTACACCGGGGAGCTGTTTTTT
CDR3aa: CASRRLARIYTGELFF

j_gene: TRBJ2-3
abundance: -
d_gene: TRBD2
v_gene: TRBV6-2/TRBV6-3
CDR3nt: TGTGCCAGCAGTTCGGCGGGAGGGCTTATATCAGATACGCAGTATTTT
CDR3aa: CASSSAGGLISDTQYF

j_gene: TRBJ1-5
abundance: -
d_gene: -
v_gene: TRBV20-1
CDR3nt: TGCAGTGCTAGTAGGACAGTGAATCAGCCCCAGCATTTT
CDR3aa: CSASRTVNQPQHF

j_gene: TRBJ1-2
abundance: -
d_gene: TRBD1
v_gene: TRBV15
CDR3nt: TGTGCCACCAGCAGTCTAAGGACAGGGAAACGGTATGGCTACACCTTC
CDR3aa: CATSSLRTGKRYGYTF

j_gene: TRBJ2-3
abundance: -
d_gene: -
v_gene: TRBV3-1/TRBV3-2
CDR3nt: TGTGCCAGCAGCCAAGGTGGGAGGTCGACTACAGATACGCAGTATTTT
CDR3aa: CASSQGGRSTTDTQYF

j_gene: TRBJ2-7
abundance: -
d_gene: -
v_gene: TRBV5-1
CDR3nt: TGCGCCAGCAGCAGGACTCAGGAATTCTCCTACGAGCAGTACTTC
CDR3aa: CASSRTQEFSYEQYF

j_gene: TRBJ1-5
abundance: -
d_gene: -
v_gene: TRBV6-5
CDR3nt: TGTGCCAGTGGTTGGGGGGTTGATCAGCCCCAGCATTTT
CDR3aa: CASGWGVDQPQHF

j_gene: TRBJ1-4
abundance: -
d_gene: TRBD1
v_gene: TRBV5-1
CDR3nt: TGCGCCAGCAGCCTGACCGCCCAGGGGGATAATGAAAAACTGTTTTTT
CDR3aa: CASSLTAQGDNEKLFF

j_gene: TRBJ1-1
abundance: -
d_gene: -
v_gene: TRBV7-2
CDR3nt: TGTGCCAGCAGCCGGGGACATCTGGGAACTGAAGCTTTCTTT
CDR3aa: CASSRGHLGTEAFF

j_gene: TRBJ2-5
abundance: -
d_gene: -
v_gene: TRBV7-9
CDR3nt: TGTGCCAGCAGCTTAGATGCGGGGTCAGAGACCCAGTACTTC
CDR3aa: CASSLDAGSETQYF

j_gene: TRBJ2-1
abundance: -
d_gene: -
v_gene: TRBV5-4
CDR3nt: TGTGCCAGCAGCTTGGGGAGTCCGGAGCAGTTCTTC
CDR3aa: CASSLGSPEQFF

j_gene: TRBJ2-1
abundance: -
d_gene: -
v_gene: TRBV5-1
CDR3nt: TGCGCCAGCGGGGCAGACTCCTACAATGAGCAGTTCTTC
CDR3aa: CASGADSYNEQFF

j_gene: TRBJ1-2
abundance: -
d_gene: -
v_gene: TRBV28
CDR3nt: TGTGCCAGCAGTTTAATCCCTGTAGACTATGGCTACACCTTC
CDR3aa: CASSLIPVDYGYTF

j_gene: TRBJ2-7
abundance: -
d_gene: -
v_gene: TRBV6-5
CDR3nt: TGTGCCAGCCAACAATCGGTCGGGGAATCCTACGAGCAGTACTTC
CDR3aa: CASQQSVGESYEQYF

j_gene: TRBJ2-7
abundance: -
d_gene: TRBD2
v_gene: TRBV6-5
CDR3nt: TGTGCCGCCCAAGCGGGAGTACTCTACGAGCAGTACTTC
CDR3aa: CAAQAGVLYEQYF

j_gene: TRBJ1-1
abundance: -
d_gene: -
v_gene: TRBV28
CDR3nt: TGTGCCAGCAGTGGTTCTGGCGGGGAAGCTTTCTTT
CDR3aa: CASSGSGGEAFF

j_gene: TRBJ2-3
abundance: few
d_gene: TRBD2
v_gene: TRBV19
CDR3nt: TGTGCCAGTAGTCCCCAAGGACTAGCATCAGATACGCAGTATTTT
CDR3aa: CASSPQGLASDTQYF

j_gene: TRBJ1-2
abundance: -
d_gene: -
v_gene: TRBV2
CDR3nt: TGTGCCAGCAGTGAAGGATGGCGGGGCGACGGTGGCTACACCTTC
CDR3aa: CASSEGWRGDGGYTF

j_gene: TRBJ2-6
abundance: once
d_gene: -
v_gene: TRBV19
CDR3nt: TGTGCCAGTAGTTTCAGGGAGGCTGGGGCCAACGTCCTGACTTTC
CDR3aa: CASSFREAGANVLTF

j_gene: TRBJ2-1
abundance: -
d_gene: -
v_gene: TRBV7-9
CDR3nt: -
CDR3aa: CASSSEKEREGLFWQFF

j_gene: TRBJ1-2
abundance: -
d_gene: -
v_gene: TRBV19
CDR3nt: TGTGCCAGTACCACGACATGGGCAGGGATTGAGTATGGCTACACCTTC
CDR3aa: CASTTTWAGIEYGYTF

j_gene: TRBJ2-7
abundance: once
d_gene: -
v_gene: TRBV10-3
CDR3nt: TGTGCCATCAGCAAAGGCGGGCAGGGGTATTACGAGCAGTACTTC
CDR3aa: CAISKGGQGYYEQYF

j_gene: TRBJ1-5
abundance: -
d_gene: TRBD1
v_gene: TRBV5-1
CDR3nt: TGCGCCAGCAGCAATTTCGACAGGGGAAGTTTTCTGCCCCAGCATTTT
CDR3aa: CASSNFDRGSFLPQHF

j_gene: TRBJ2-3
abundance: -
d_gene: TRBD2
v_gene: TRBV18
CDR3nt: TGTGCCAGCTCACCACGCCGGGAGGGCCTAGATACGCAGTATTTT
CDR3aa: CASSPRREGLDTQYF

j_gene: TRBJ1-3
abundance: -
d_gene: -
v_gene: TRBV25-1
CDR3nt: TGTGCCAGCAGTGATCGAAGGCAGGGTCCTGGAAACACCATATATTTT
CDR3aa: CASSDRRQGPGNTIYF

j_gene: TRBJ2-2
abundance: -
d_gene: -
v_gene: TRBV15
CDR3nt: TGTGCCACCAGCAGAGATCAGTCAGGCCTCACCGGGGAGCTGTTTTTT
CDR3aa: CATSRDQSGLTGELFF

j_gene: TRBJ2-1
abundance: -
d_gene: TRBD1
v_gene: TRBV19
CDR3nt: TGTGCCAGTAGATCCTTCGGGACAGGGGGGTACAATGAGCAGTTCTTC
CDR3aa: CASRSFGTGGYNEQFF

j_gene: TRBJ2-2
abundance: -
d_gene: TRBD2
v_gene: TRBV19
CDR3nt: TGTGCCAGTAGTATAGGACTAGCGGGAATTACCGGGGAGCTGTTTTTT
CDR3aa: CASSIGLAGITGELFF

j_gene: TRBJ2-2
abundance: -
d_gene: -
v_gene: TRBV14
CDR3nt: TGTGCCAGCAGCAACAGAGCGAACACCGGGGAGCTGTTTTTT
CDR3aa: CASSNRANTGELFF

j_gene: TRBJ1-2
abundance: -
d_gene: -
v_gene: TRBV5-6
CDR3nt: TGTGCCAGCAGCTTTGAGCACTCTTCCTTTAACTATGGCTACACCTTC
CDR3aa: CASSFEHSSFNYGYTF

j_gene: TRBJ1-2
abundance: -
d_gene: TRBD1
v_gene: TRBV28
CDR3nt: TGTGCCAGCAGTACGGACAGGGGCCATGGCTACACCTTC
CDR3aa: CASSTDRGHGYTF

j_gene: TRBJ1-1
abundance: -
d_gene: -
v_gene: TRBV3-1/TRBV3-2
CDR3nt: TGTGCCAGCAGCCCCCCGAATACTGACACACTGGTAGCTTTCTTT
CDR3aa: CASSPPNTDTLVAFF

j_gene: TRBJ2-7
abundance: -
d_gene: -
v_gene: TRBV29-1
CDR3nt: TGCAGCGTAGACAGGGGAGGGAACTACGAGCAGTACTTC
CDR3aa: CSVDRGGNYEQYF

j_gene: TRBJ2-7
abundance: -
d_gene: TRBD2
v_gene: TRBV7-6
CDR3nt: TGTGCCAGCAGCCCTGGGGTAGCGGGAGGGCCTGCCTACGAGCAGTACTTC
CDR3aa: CASSPGVAGGPAYEQYF

j_gene: TRBJ1-1
abundance: once
d_gene: -
v_gene: TRBV7-2
CDR3nt: TGTGCCAGCAGCTTCAGGGTTGGTAACACTGAAGCTTTCTTT
CDR3aa: CASSFRVGNTEAFF

j_gene: TRBJ1-2
abundance: -
d_gene: -
v_gene: TRBV6-2/TRBV6-3
CDR3nt: TGTGCCAGCAGTTTGGAGGGATACTATGGCTACACCTTC
CDR3aa: CASSLEGYYGYTF